This passage covers 19 T cell receptor beta chains from one sample sequenced in a study of cytomegalovirus exposure and HLA in healthy donors. PCR amplification relied on 60 Vbeta primers (plus 13 Jbeta primers). Libraries were prepared by immunoSEQ multiplex PCR; TCRdb keeps only in-frame clonotypes and omits some of them. The sample has over 95,000 clones, about 75% seen once. The sequencing sample was made of PBMCs. Receptor source: a woman aged 40 to 50 in good health and CMV-seropositive.

Concerning this clone itself: A read error may produce the germline difference seen at one junction end. The V gene is TRBV7-9, the J gene TRBJ2-7; 8 bases are shared with TRBD1. Germline V CDR1 and CDR2: SEHNR, FQNEAQ (reference sequence). This CDR3 region has 15 residues. The CDR3 region is CSSRLPLTGAYEQYF. The CDR3 bases are TGTTCCAGCAGGTTGCCGCTGACAGGGGCCTACGAGCAGTACTTC.

The chain is built from TRBV29-1 and TRBJ2-7; 7 nucleotides agree with TRBD1. The CDR3 is 14 amino acids. Per germline, CDR1 SQVTM and CDR2 ANQGSEA. Trimming removed 7 bases from V and 9 bases from J; junction bases left unmatched: 18. The CDR3 loop reads CSATPTGYYGVQYF. In nucleotides, the CDR3 is TGCAGCGCCACTCCGACAGGGTATTACGGGGTGCAGTACTTC.

The chain uses TRBV19 and TRBJ1-1, with D possibly TRBD1 on 6 matching bases. This CDR3 has 14 residues. In germline, CDR1 is LNHDA, CDR2 SQIVND (reference sequence). Trimming pared 6 bases from V and 5 bases from J, leaving 16 bases between. CDR3 sequence (DNA): TGTGCCAGTAGGCCCTCAGGGGAGGGGACTGAAGCTTTCTTT. Protein: CASRPSGEGTEAFF.

The V gene is TRBV25-1, the J gene TRBJ1-2, with D perhaps matching TRBD1 (6 bases). CDR3 size: 14 residues. Trimming took 4 bases from V and 4 from J, leaving 13 bases between them. Looked up from germline, CDR1 is MGHDK and CDR2 is SYGVNS. DNA for the CDR3: TGTGCCAGCAGTGCAACAGGGTCTGGCTATGGCTACACCTTC. Residues: CASSATGSGYGYTF.

The chain couples TRBV5-1 to TRBJ1-3; D call uncertain. Trimming shortened V by 1 base and J by 4 bases, and 9 bases separated the two germline ends. The CDR3 runs 14 residues. Germline V gene lookup returns CDR1 SGHRS and CDR2 YFSETQ. The CDR3 loop reads CASSLSGLGNTIYF. The DNA of the CDR3 is TGCGCCAGCAGCTTGTCAGGCTTGGGAAACACCATATATTTT.

This clone was recorded a few times. V gene TRBV7-3 combines with J gene TRBJ1-3; 9 nucleotides agree with TRBD1. The CDR3 is 16 residues long. Germline V gene sequence: CDR1 SGHTA, CDR2 FQGTGA. J was trimmed by 3 bases and V by 5 bases; bases with no gene match: 8. The CDR3 loop is CASSRSGTGNGNTIYF. DNA of the CDR3: TGTGCCAGCAGCCGTTCCGGGACAGGGAATGGAAACACCATATATTTT. Complete variable domain (other parts from reference TRBV7-3 and TRBJ1-3): GAGVSQTPSNKVTEKGKYVELRCDPISGHTALYWYRQSLGQGPEFLIYFQGTGAADDSGLPNDRFFAVRPEGSVSTLKIQRTERGDSAVYLCASSRSGTGNGNTIYFGEGSWLTVV.

The chain links TRBV25-1 to TRBJ2-3, with D possibly matching TRBD1 (5 bases). V was shortened by 6 bases and J by 5 bases, with 18 bases between the two germline ends. The V gene's germline CDR1 is MGHDK and CDR2 SYGVNS. The CDR3 loop spans 15 amino acids. The CDR3: CASSRGLTVIDTQYF. In DNA form, the CDR3 reads TGTGCCAGCAGCCGTGGGCTGACAGTGATAGATACGCAGTATTTT.

This clone was picked up a small number of times. This chain uses TRBV7-2 with TRBJ1-5, with TRBD1 as a possible D gene (5 bases). Trimming removed 1 base at V and 11 bases at J, with 15 bases between. This CDR3 comprises 14 residues. CDR1 is SGHTA, CDR2 FQGNSA, per germline. The chain's CDR3 is CASSLGLSPGAQHF. As DNA, the CDR3 is TGTGCCAGCAGCTTAGGTCTCTCCCCGGGGGCCCAGCATTTT.

The chain recombines TRBV5-1 with TRBJ1-2; possibly TRBD1 for D (5 bases). The CDR3 consists of 13 residues. V gave up 4 bases and J gave up 2 bases, with 9 bases separating them. Germline CDR1 and CDR2: SGHRS and YFSETQ. CDR3 in amino acids: CASSPRGNYGYTF. CDR3 DNA: TGCGCCAGCAGCCCCCGGGGGAACTATGGCTACACCTTC.

V usage is TRBV10-3 and J usage is TRBJ1-2; D possibly corresponds to TRBD1 (5 bases). This CDR3 comprises 13 residues. Germline V gene lookup returns CDR1 ENHRY and CDR2 SYGVKD. With 7 bases removed from V and 3 bases from J, the gap between germline ends came to 12 bases. CDR3 in DNA: TGTGCCATCAACCAGGGTTTAGACTATGGCTACACCTTC. Translating gives CAINQGLDYGYTF.

The chain couples TRBV19 to TRBJ1-4; the match to TRBD1 covers 8 bases. This CDR3 is built from 13 residues. V was pared by 7 bases and J by 4 bases, with 2 bases of the junction left unmatched. Germline lookup yields CDR1 LNHDA and CDR2 SQIVND (reference sequence). CDR3 sequence: CASNRGNNEKLFF. CDR3 nucleotides: TGTGCCAGTAACAGGGGGAATAATGAAAAACTGTTTTTT.

The genes are TRBV25-1 and TRBJ2-7, with 9 bases that match TRBD2. Germline CDR1 and CDR2: MGHDK and SYGVNS. The ends lost 4 bases at V and 2 bases at J; junction bases unmatched: 9. The CDR3 sequence is 16 residues long. The DNA for the CDR3 is TGTGCCAGCAGTGGGTACAGCGGGGGGCCCACCTACGAGCAGTACTTC. This encodes CASSGYSGGPTYEQYF.

This clone was found once. The J gene is TRBJ1-1, the V gene TRBV19; 8 positions agree with TRBD1. This CDR3 has 16 residues. Germline CDR1 and CDR2: LNHDA and SQIVND (reference sequence). Trimming cost V 3 bases and J 9 bases; bases outside gene matches: 15. The CDR3 DNA reads as TGTGCCAGTAGTATCTCAGGGGGCGCGAGGGGGGCCCAAGCTTTCTTT. Amino acid sequence: CASSISGGARGAQAFF.

The CDR3 region has the DNA TGTGCCAGCAGCTTAGGGGGACGGGGGTTAGAGACCCAGTACTTC. Its translation: CASSLGGRGLETQYF. The chain has TRBV7-2 and TRBJ2-5; a weak D match, TRBD2 (6 bases). Germline V gene sequence: CDR1 SGHTA, CDR2 FQGNSA. The CDR3 covers 15 residues. Trimming stripped 1 base from V and 4 bases from J, with 13 bases between.

The chain links TRBV2 to TRBJ1-2; D is unresolved. Germline V lookup: CDR1 SNHLY, CDR2 FYNNEI. The CDR3 runs 9 residues. Deletions cut 8 bases from V and 10 bases from J, with 8 bases between. The CDR3 region has the DNA TGTGCCAGCGGCGAGGCCTACACCTTC. Protein product: CASGEAYTF.

This chain links TRBV30 with TRBJ1-1, with 7 bases aligning to TRBD1. V trimming: 3 bases; J trimming: 1 base; junction bases outside the gene matches: 8. CDR1 GTSNPN and CDR2 SVGIG come from the germline V gene (reference sequence). The CDR3 has 15 residues. Here the CDR3 reads CAWRRRQGQNTEAFF. The DNA for the CDR3 is TGTGCCTGGAGGCGCCGACAGGGCCAGAACACTGAAGCTTTCTTT.

CDR3 DNA sequence: TGCGCCAGCGCACGGACAGTCACCGGGGAGCTGTTTTTT. Residues: CASARTVTGELFF. The rearrangement uses TRBV10-1 and TRBJ2-2, with TRBD1 as a possible D gene (6 bases). The CDR3 length is 13 residues. CDR1 is WNHNN and CDR2 is SYGVQD in the germline V gene (reference sequence). The V end was cut by 8 bases, the J end by 4 bases, with 11 bases between.

CDR3 nucleotides: TGCAGCGGGCATTCGGATACGCAGTATTTT. Translated: CSGHSDTQYF. This chain uses TRBV29-1 with TRBJ2-3; unclear D gene. This CDR3 contains 10 residues. With 7 bases removed from V and 6 bases from J, the gap between germline ends came to 8 bases. The germline V gene encodes CDR1 SQVTM and CDR2 ANQGSEA.

The chain recombines TRBV5-6 with TRBJ2-5; D unclear. V lost 0 bases, J lost 5 bases, and 8 bases lay in between. The germline V gene has CDR1 SGHDT and CDR2 YYEEEE. CDR3 length equals 13 residues. The CDR3 nucleotides read TGTGCCAGCAGCTTGGTGAGGTCGGAGACCCAGTACTTC. Translated, it gives CASSLVRSETQYF.